This T cell receptor (beta chain) emerged from a study of shared clonotypes between healthy human individuals. This clone appeared a few times. This CDR3 comprises 21 residues. Germline trimming cut 4 bases from V and 3 bases from J; bases unmatched to any gene: 16. Germline V CDR1 and CDR2: LGHNA, YSLEER. Data came from immunoSEQ multiplex PCR; TCRdb stores just in-frame clones and leaves some out. The table shows 950,000 to 1,300,000 clones, with approximately 76% occurring only once. This clonotype was sampled from a young man in good health. The specimen sequenced was memory CD4+ T cells sorted from blood. Subset reported: CD45RA-negative fraction. The chain carries TRBV4-3 and TRBJ2-1; 15 bases are shared with TRBD2. The CDR3 loop reads CASSPRTSGREHKLYYNEQFF. The DNA for the CDR3 is TGCGCCAGCAGCCCGCGGACTAGCGGGAGGGAACACAAACTATACTACAATGAGCAGTTCTTC.